Each of the 9 T cell receptor beta chains below was sequenced from the same sample in a study of T cell repertoires in cytomegalovirus infection. In TCRdb, the reads were re-called with MiXCR into one record per CDR3 protein. The table shows about 460,000 distinct CDR3 sequences, with approximately 10% occurring only once. Sequencing was performed on PBMCs. These receptors were taken from a human donor in good health (CMV status not recorded). Some clones in this sample may be carry-over from other donors' samples.

This clonotype was observed a few times. The chain couples TRBV20-1 to TRBJ2-7; 14 bases match TRBD2. With 5 bases clipped from V and 3 bases from J, the junction kept 18 bases outside the gene matches. The CDR3 extends over 19 amino acids. Germline V lookup: CDR1 DFQATT, CDR2 SNEGSKA (reference sequence). The CDR3 DNA reads as TGCAGTGCTCGGGCGGGACTAGCGGGGGAGTTCGGTCCGCACTACGAGCAGTACTTC. This encodes CSARAGLAGEFGPHYEQYF.

This clonotype was detected many times. The J gene is TRBJ2-3, the V gene TRBV7-9, with 14 bases matching TRBD2. This CDR3 is built from 17 residues. CDR1 is SEHNR and CDR2 is FQNEAQ in the germline V gene (reference sequence). V gave up 7 bases and J gave up 2 bases; unmatched junction bases: 8. The CDR3, as DNA: TGTGCCAGCACCACCGGACTAGCGGGAGGCTTCACAGATACGCAGTATTTT. Translating gives CASTTGLAGGFTDTQYF. The complete variable domain, with remaining parts taken from reference TRBV7-9 and TRBJ2-3, reads DTGVSQNPRHKITKRGQNVTFRCDPISEHNRLYWYRQTLGQGPEFLTYFQNEAQLEKSRLLSDRFSAERPKGSFSTLEIQRTEQGDSAMYLCASTTGLAGGFTDTQYFGPGTRLTVL.

There are a few counts of this clonotype. Since a much larger clone is just one base distant, this may be a read error. The chain couples TRBV2 to TRBJ1-5; D not resolved. Germline CDR1 SNHLY, CDR2 FYNNEI. V lost 1 base to trimming and J lost 2 bases, with 3 bases between them. The CDR3 spans 13 residues. The CDR3 loop is CASSEEGNQPQHF. In DNA, the CDR3 is TGTGCCAGCAGTGAAGAGGGCAATCAGCCCCAGCATTTT.

Many counts were recorded for this clonotype. V usage is TRBV7-9 and J usage is TRBJ1-1, with 8 positions matching TRBD1. V lost 1 base to trimming and J lost 1 base; unmatched junction nucleotides: 5. There are 16 residues in the CDR3. CDR1 and CDR2 from the germline V gene are SEHNR and FQNEAQ (reference sequence). The CDR3 spells CASSLGSGTGNTEAFF. Here the CDR3 DNA reads TGTGCCAGCAGCTTAGGAAGCGGGACAGGGAACACTGAAGCTTTCTTT.

This clonotype was counted ten times or more. The rearrangement links TRBV7-2 to TRBJ2-7; 12 nucleotides match TRBD2. After removal of 3 bases from V and 5 bases from J, the junction contained 2 bases not matched to a gene. This CDR3 has 14 amino acids. Germline V gene lookup returns CDR1 SGHTA and CDR2 FQGNSA. This chain's CDR3 is CASSFLAGGDEQYF. DNA of the CDR3: TGTGCCAGCAGCTTCCTAGCGGGAGGGGACGAGCAGTACTTC. The full variable domain, rest sourced from reference TRBV7-2 and TRBJ2-7, is GAGVSQSPSNKVTEKGKDVELRCDPISGHTALYWYRQSLGQGLEFLIYFQGNSAPDKSGLPSDRFSAERTGGSVSTLTIQRTQQEDSAVYLCASSFLAGGDEQYFGPGTRLTVT.

This clonotype was counted ten times or more. This sequence joins TRBV27 and TRBJ1-1; D is possibly TRBD1 (6 bases). Trimming left V 6 bases short and J 8 bases short, with 16 bases between. The length of the CDR3 is 13 residues. Per the germline V gene, CDR1 is MNHEY and CDR2 is SMNVEV (reference sequence). This CDR3 is CASSFRGTKEAFF. CDR3 DNA sequence: TGTGCCAGCAGCTTTAGGGGGACCAAGGAAGCTTTCTTT.

Many counts were recorded for this clonotype. CDR3 coding DNA: TGTGCCAGCAGTTCCTACAAAGGGGACATCTACGAGCAGTACTTC. The encoded protein is CASSSYKGDIYEQYF. This rearrangement joins TRBV6-5 to TRBJ2-7, with D possibly TRBD1 on 6 matching bases. Trimming cost V 4 bases and J 3 bases, with 16 bases left between them. From germline, CDR1 is MNHEY and CDR2 SVGAGI. The CDR3 is 15 amino acids.

This clonotype was counted ten times or more. This chain links TRBV6-1 with TRBJ2-2; 8 bases agree with TRBD2. Germline loops: CDR1 MNHNS, CDR2 SASEGT. This CDR3 region has 12 residues. V was clipped by 6 bases and J by 7 bases; unmatched bases: 1. Written as DNA, the CDR3 is TGTGCCAGCAGGCGGGAGGACGGGGAGCTGTTTTTT. Encoded protein: CASRREDGELFF.

At least ten counts were recorded for this clonotype. This chain uses TRBV7-9 with TRBJ2-7, with 9 bases lining up with TRBD1. V shed 7 bases, J shed 2 bases, and the junction held 9 bases outside the gene matches. CDR3 length: 15 residues. The V gene's germline CDR1 is SEHNR and CDR2 FQNEAQ (reference sequence). Here the CDR3 DNA reads TGTGCCAGCACCCCCCTTCGGACAGGGGCCTACGAGCAGTACTTC. Translated: CASTPLRTGAYEQYF.